The present entry profiles one T cell receptor beta chain with its context. Its target is unknown. This sample is part of a study of long-term antiretroviral therapy in people with HIV. After removal of 1 base from V and 4 bases from J, the junction contained 4 bases not matched to a gene. Per the germline V gene, CDR1 is SGHDT and CDR2 is YYEEEE. The CDR3 runs 15 residues. Study-wide findings and caveats: CDR3 length ranges were narrower in HIV repertoires than in controls. It was not possible to obtain data on ART adherence, viral resistance or therapy changes. Even long-term ART left TRB diversity below transplant donor controls, despite gains.

The assay, immunoSEQ v3.0, was run at survey level. Sequencing was performed with immunoSEQ multiplex PCR; in TCRdb, only in-frame clones are kept and a portion is missing. The table shows 15,000 to 20,000 clones, with approximately 85% occurring only once. The origin of this receptor is a man between 18 and 35 years old with HIV. Specimen: unsorted PBMCs, collected at the start of antiretroviral therapy, before treatment. V gene TRBV5-6 combines with J gene TRBJ2-2; TRBD2 matches 7 bases. Here the CDR3 reads CASSLSGGVTGELFF. CDR3 DNA: TGTGCCAGCAGCTTGAGTGGGGGGGTCACCGGGGAGCTGTTTTTT.